These 24 T cell receptor beta chains were sequenced from one sample in a study of blood T cells in healthy people across ages. Together with a sample-barcoded 5' primer, a J-beta primer mix was included in a second PCR lasting about 6 to 12 cycles. TCRdb redid the calling of the 5' RACE reads with MiXCR, one entry per CDR3 protein. The data show 1.2 million to 1.5 million distinct CDR3 sequences, 35% to 45% seen once. The sequenced sample consisted of blood. All receptors come from a woman in her late teens or twenties in good health.

This clonotype was seen a few times. The chain has TRBV7-8 and TRBJ1-5; D possibly corresponds to TRBD1 (6 bases). Trimming cost V 5 bases and J 7 bases, with 15 bases left between them. The CDR3 is made up of 14 amino acids. From germline, CDR1 is SGHVS and CDR2 FQNEAQ. The CDR3 loop reads CASSPQQGFQPQHF. In DNA, the CDR3 is TGTGCCAGCAGCCCCCAACAGGGTTTCCAGCCCCAGCATTTT.

The genes are TRBV12-3 or TRBV12-4 and TRBJ2-5; 12 nucleotides line up with TRBD2. Unmatched junction bases numbered 16, after V lost 6 bases and J lost 11 bases. CDR3 length equals 16 residues. The CDR3 protein is CASSLRTSGEYNEQYF. DNA of the CDR3: TGTGCCAGCAGCCTAAGGACTAGCGGGGAATACAATGAGCAGTACTTC.

The chain joins TRBV10-3 to TRBJ1-2; no reliable D call. Trimming stripped 0 bases from V and 7 bases from J, with 18 bases between. This CDR3 contains 16 residues. CDR1 and CDR2 from the germline V gene are ENHRY and SYGVKD. As DNA, the CDR3 is TGTGCCATCAGTGAGTCTGCGGACCACCAATCGAGTGGCTACACCTTC. The encoded protein is CAISESADHQSSGYTF.

V gene TRBV7-2 combines with J gene TRBJ2-7; D perhaps matches TRBD1 (8 bases). CDR3 size: 16 residues. Trimming took 1 base from V and 2 from J, leaving 15 bases between them. Germline CDR1 and CDR2: SGHTA and FQGNSA. DNA for the CDR3: TGTGCCAGCAGCTTAGTCGGACAGGGAGGGGCCTACGAGCAGTACTTC. It translates to CASSLVGQGGAYEQYF.

This clonotype appeared a few times. The J gene is TRBJ1-6, the V gene TRBV6-5, with D unclear. The ends were cut back, 7 bases at V and 7 bases at J, with 11 bases in the middle. CDR3 size: 13 residues. Germline V gene sequence: CDR1 MNHEY, CDR2 SVGAGI. The CDR3 region is CASNGMQNSPLHF. Written as DNA, the CDR3 is TGTGCCAGCAACGGGATGCAAAATTCACCCCTCCACTTT.

In its sample, this clonotype was seen a few times. The chain joins TRBV18 to TRBJ1-2; 7 bases line up with TRBD1. Looked up from germline, CDR1 is KGHSH and CDR2 is LQKENI. V shed 6 bases and J 0 bases; nucleotides not matched to a gene: 7. The CDR3 totals 15 residues. CDR3 residues: CASSTGGTANYGYTF. Written as DNA, the CDR3 is TGTGCCAGCTCGACCGGGGGGACAGCTAACTATGGCTACACCTTC.

This chain connects TRBV6-1 to TRBJ2-7; D is ambiguous. Per germline, CDR1 MNHNS and CDR2 SASEGT. V lost 3 bases and J lost 2, with 14 bases in between. There are 15 residues in the CDR3. The CDR3 protein is CASSDVTSNPYEQYF. The CDR3 DNA reads TGTGCCAGCAGTGATGTAACGAGTAACCCCTACGAGCAGTACTTC.

This clonotype was recorded a few times. This chain uses TRBV7-9 with TRBJ2-3; no clear D gene. Germline values: CDR1 SEHNR, CDR2 FQNEAQ (reference sequence). The ends were cut back, 6 bases at V and 10 bases at J, with 20 bases in the middle. The CDR3 totals 14 residues. CDR3 in amino acids: CASSFLSVGSAQYF. For the CDR3, the DNA is TGTGCCAGCAGTTTCCTATCGGTCGGCTCTGCGCAGTATTTT.

This clonotype was found a few times. J is TRBJ2-1 and V is TRBV20-1; TRBD2 matches 7 bases. V dropped 3 bases and J dropped 3; count of bases not matched to a gene: 5. The germline CDR1 and CDR2 sequences are DFQATT and SNEGSKA (reference sequence). The CDR3 totals 14 residues. CDR3 nucleotides: TGCAGTGCTAGGAGAGCGGGATTCTACAATGAGCAGTTCTTC. Its protein product is CSARRAGFYNEQFF.

V gene TRBV14 combines with J gene TRBJ2-1; the D is unclear. The CDR3 has 14 residues. In germline, CDR1 is SGHDN, CDR2 FVKESK. V lost 3 bases to trimming and J lost 9 bases, with 15 bases between them. CDR3 in amino acids: CASSQLQPPGEQFF. The CDR3 DNA reads as TGTGCCAGCAGCCAGCTTCAACCTCCGGGTGAGCAGTTCTTC.

The chain links TRBV7-2 to TRBJ2-3, with 7 bases lining up with TRBD2. Germline V lookup: CDR1 SGHTA, CDR2 FQGNSA. The CDR3 is made up of 17 amino acids. J gave up 0 bases and V 6 bases, and 12 bases lay outside the gene matches. CDR3 loop: CASRFALADTSTDTQYF. The CDR3 DNA follows: TGTGCCAGCAGATTTGCGCTAGCGGACACTAGCACAGATACGCAGTATTTT.

In regard to this clonotype: Germline and junction disagree at one end, which may indicate a read error. This chain joins TRBV7-2 and TRBJ2-5; 9 nucleotides line up with TRBD2. This CDR3 has 17 amino acids. Germline V gives CDR1 SGHTA, CDR2 FQGNSA. CDR3 loop: CVSSLPQTSGYQETQYF. The CDR3 bases are TGTGTCAGCAGCTTACCCCAGACTAGCGGCTACCAAGAGACCCAGTACTTC. The whole variable domain, remainder taken from reference TRBV7-2 and TRBJ2-5, is GAGVSQSPSNKVTEKGKDVELRCDPISGHTALYWYRQSLGQGLEFLIYFQGNSAPDKSGLPSDRFSAERTGGSVSTLTIQRTQQEDSAVYLCVSSLPQTSGYQETQYFGPGTRLLVL.

This clonotype turned up a few times. The chain recombines TRBV20-1 with TRBJ1-2; 8 nucleotides align to TRBD1. The V gene's germline CDR1 is DFQATT and CDR2 SNEGSKA (reference sequence). The CDR3 extends over 14 amino acids. Unmatched junction bases numbered 3, after V lost 1 base and J lost 2 bases. The CDR3 protein is CSARAQGANYGYTF. CDR3 nucleotide sequence: TGCAGTGCTAGAGCGCAGGGGGCAAACTATGGCTACACCTTC.

This clonotype was seen more than once but under ten times. CDR3 loop: CASRAPYRDEQFF. The CDR3 bases are TGTGCCAGCAGGGCCCCTTACCGGGATGAGCAGTTCTTC. The chain combines TRBV25-1 with TRBJ2-1; no firm D call. V was shortened by 6 bases and J by 8 bases, with 14 bases between the two germline ends. The CDR3 is 13 amino acids. CDR1 is MGHDK and CDR2 is SYGVNS in the germline V gene.

The rearrangement joins TRBV10-1 to TRBJ2-4, with 11 bases that match TRBD2. Losses at the gene ends were 6 bases for V and 13 bases for J; bases not matched to a gene: 17. This CDR3 region has 16 residues. CDR1 and CDR2 from the germline V gene are WNHNN and SYGVQD (reference sequence). The CDR3, as DNA: TGCGCCAGCAGCAACCCCGGGACTAGCGGCGTCTACGGGCAGTACTTC. Amino acid sequence: CASSNPGTSGVYGQYF.

This clonotype was recorded a few times. The chain uses TRBV29-1 and TRBJ2-1, with D perhaps matching TRBD2 (5 bases). The CDR3 consists of 14 residues. Germline V CDR1 and CDR2: SQVTM, ANQGSEA. Trimming took off 4 bases at V and 4 bases at J, with 14 bases between the two ends. CDR3: CSVVPSPKYNEQFF. The CDR3 DNA is TGCAGCGTTGTGCCTAGCCCGAAGTACAATGAGCAGTTCTTC.

A note on this clonotype: Sequence at one end of the junction differs from germline and may be a read error. The chain has TRBV10-3 and TRBJ2-1, with 9 bases lining up with TRBD1. This CDR3 spans 17 amino acids. Germline V gene sequence: CDR1 ENHRY, CDR2 SYGVKD. CDR3 sequence (DNA): TGTGCCGTCAGCCCACCTACTGGGACAGGGCCATACAATGAGCAGTTCTTC. Translated, it gives CAVSPPTGTGPYNEQFF.

V is TRBV7-2 and J is TRBJ2-4; 8 positions match TRBD1. Trimming cost V 1 base and J 0 bases; bases outside gene matches: 11. This CDR3 contains 19 residues. In germline, CDR1 is SGHTA, CDR2 FQGNSA. CDR3 nucleotides: TGTGCCAGCAGCTTAGAAGACAGGGGTGGAGGTTTAGCCAAAAACATTCAGTACTTC. Protein sequence: CASSLEDRGGGLAKNIQYF.

The chain recombines TRBV2 with TRBJ2-7; 7 bases map to TRBD2. The CDR3 covers 15 residues. Germline V lookup: CDR1 SNHLY, CDR2 FYNNEI. V was pared by 3 bases and J by 5 bases, with 10 bases of the junction left unmatched. DNA for the CDR3: TGTGCCAGCAGTGATCGGGGGGAGAGGTACCACGAGCAGTACTTC. It yields the protein CASSDRGERYHEQYF. Full variable domain (remainder filled in from reference TRBV2 and TRBJ2-7): EPEVTQTPSHQVTQMGQEVILRCVPISNHLYFYWYRQILGQKVEFLVSFYNNEISEKSEIFDDQFSVERPDGSNFTLKIRSTKLEDSAMYFCASSDRGERYHEQYFGPGTRLTVT.

V and J are TRBV7-2 and TRBJ2-5; 7 nucleotides align to TRBD2. Germline-derived CDR1 and CDR2 are SGHTA and FQGNSA. This CDR3 is 19 amino acids long. Trimming took 2 bases from V and 5 from J; bases not matched to a gene: 20. CDR3 DNA sequence: TGTGCCAGCAGCTTATTCGTCCTGGCTAGCGGCCACTCTTGGGAGACCCAGTACTTC. This sequence encodes CASSLFVLASGHSWETQYF.

The chain couples TRBV6-2 or TRBV6-3 to TRBJ2-7, with 7 bases matching TRBD1. V shed 2 bases, J shed 2 bases, and the junction held 3 bases outside the gene matches. This CDR3 region has 14 residues. CDR1 MNHEY and CDR2 SVGEGT come from the germline V gene. The CDR3 loop reads CASSYQTGTYEQYF. In nucleotides, the CDR3 is TGTGCCAGCAGTTACCAGACAGGGACCTACGAGCAGTACTTC.

The genes are TRBV2 and TRBJ2-3; D could derive from TRBD1 or TRBD2 (7 bases each). Trimming took off 7 bases at V and 5 bases at J, with 19 bases between the two ends. Germline V gene sequence: CDR1 SNHLY, CDR2 FYNNEI. The CDR3 consists of 15 residues. The CDR3 is CASIKGQRDGDTQYF. The CDR3 DNA sequence: TGTGCCAGCATTAAGGGACAGCGGGATGGAGATACGCAGTATTTT.

The V and J genes are TRBV7-2 and TRBJ2-5; a possible D gene is TRBD2 (5 bases). Germline lookup yields CDR1 SGHTA and CDR2 FQGNSA. V was shortened by 5 bases and J by 4 bases, with 17 bases between the two germline ends. The CDR3 has 15 residues. CDR3 sequence (DNA): TGTGCCAGCAGCCCCCGGAACGGGATATTAGAGACCCAGTACTTC. This encodes CASSPRNGILETQYF. The full variable domain, with the rest looked up from reference TRBV7-2 and TRBJ2-5, is GAGVSQSPSNKVTEKGKDVELRCDPISGHTALYWYRQSLGQGLEFLIYFQGNSAPDKSGLPSDRFSAERTGGSVSTLTIQRTQQEDSAVYLCASSPRNGILETQYFGPGTRLLVL.

A few counts support this clonotype. The chain combines TRBV7-8 with TRBJ2-1; possible D gene TRBD2, 6 bases. Germline V CDR1 and CDR2: SGHVS, FQNEAQ. The V gene lost 8 bases and the J gene lost 6 bases, with 11 bases spanning the gap. This CDR3 region has 12 residues. This CDR3 is CASGRGVNEQFF. The CDR3 region has the DNA TGTGCCAGCGGACGCGGGGTCAATGAGCAGTTCTTC.